The next 21 T cell receptor beta chains were all read from a single sample in a study of blood T cell repertoires in COVID-19. Sequenced by immunoSEQ multiplex PCR; TCRdb stores in-frame clones only, minus some. The sample has about 430,000 clones, roughly 90% seen once. The sequenced sample consisted of PBMCs or T cells enriched from blood (not recorded which). These receptors were collected from a woman aged 18-35 years who had been exposed to COVID-19.

This clone was seen more than once but under ten times. This rearrangement joins TRBV27 to TRBJ2-1; a possible D gene is TRBD2 (6 bases). Trimming cost V 7 bases and J 2 bases, with 24 bases left between them. The CDR3 is 18 residues long. Germline values: CDR1 MNHEY, CDR2 SMNVEV (reference sequence). The CDR3 DNA reads TGTGCCAGCATCAAAGTCCTACGGGGGATTACCACCTACAATGAGCAGTTCTTC. Its translation is CASIKVLRGITTYNEQFF.

J is TRBJ1-2 and V is TRBV25-1; D unresolved. The CDR3 length is 15 residues. Germline CDR1 and CDR2: MGHDK and SYGVNS. Trimming left V 3 bases short and J 8 bases short, with 19 bases between. The CDR3 sequence: CASSELSTILAGYTF. CDR3 in DNA: TGTGCCAGCAGTGAGCTTAGCACAATCCTGGCCGGCTACACCTTC.

This sequence joins TRBV28 and TRBJ1-6, with 9 bases identical to TRBD1. Germline V gene data show CDR1 as MDHEN and CDR2 as SYDVKM. This CDR3 region has 14 residues. The V segment lost 8 bases and the J segment 6 bases; nucleotides outside the gene matches: 5. CDR3 coding DNA: TGTGCCAGCCACAGGGGGCTGGGTAATTCACCCCTCCACTTT. Protein: CASHRGLGNSPLHF.

This clone occurred once. V usage is TRBV3-1 (or the pseudogene TRBV3-2) and J usage is TRBJ1-1, with TRBD1 as a possible D gene (6 bases). Germline assignment: CDR1 LGHDT and CDR2 YNNKEL (reference sequence). Trimming took 0 bases from V and 4 from J, leaving 30 bases between them. The CDR3 sequence is 21 residues long. The CDR3 sequence is CASSQDNPGPGVGRGGTEAFF. DNA for the CDR3: TGTGCCAGCAGCCAAGACAATCCGGGACCAGGGGTCGGAAGAGGGGGCACTGAAGCTTTCTTT.

The V gene is TRBV7-2, the J gene TRBJ2-7, with 14 bases identical to TRBD2. V gave up 3 bases and J gave up 8 bases; unmatched junction bases: 12. The CDR3 totals 17 residues. Per germline, CDR1 SGHTA and CDR2 FQGNSA. Here the CDR3 DNA reads TGTGCCAGCAGCTTTTCCCTGGGCGGACTAGCGGGGGGCCAGCAGTACTTC. Translating gives CASSFSLGGLAGGQQYF.

This clone was seen a handful of times. V gene TRBV6-5 combines with J gene TRBJ1-2; 8 bases align to TRBD1. The CDR3 is 15 amino acids. Germline lookup yields CDR1 MNHEY and CDR2 SVGAGI. V trimming: 6 bases; J trimming: 4 bases; junction bases outside the gene matches: 10. For the CDR3, the DNA is TGTGCCAGCAGCCTAGATGGGACAGGAGGCTATGGCTACACCTTC. Encoded protein: CASSLDGTGGYGYTF.

V usage is TRBV6-5 and J usage is TRBJ1-1, with D unresolved. Germline lookup yields CDR1 MNHEY and CDR2 SVGAGI. V lost 7 bases and J lost 1, with 13 bases in between. The CDR3 has 14 residues. DNA for the CDR3: TGTGCCAGCATCGCAGCGACGGGGAACACTGAAGCTTTCTTT. It encodes CASIAATGNTEAFF.

V and J are TRBV29-1 and TRBJ2-6; 8 bases fit TRBD2. Germline assignment: CDR1 SQVTM and CDR2 ANQGSEA. CDR3 length: 14 amino acids. The J segment lost 0 bases and the V segment lost 5 bases, leaving 0 bases of the junction unmatched. The CDR3 spells CSVSGSSGANVLTF. The CDR3 bases are TGCAGCGTTAGCGGGAGCTCTGGGGCCAACGTCCTGACTTTC.

The chain joins TRBV28 to TRBJ2-7, with D hard to call. V gave up 5 bases and J gave up 1 base, with 9 bases separating them. The CDR3 length is 13 residues. The germline gives CDR1 MDHEN, CDR2 SYDVKM. The CDR3 nucleotides are TGTGCCAGCAGTGCCCCGACTTCCTACGAGCAGTACTTC. Protein sequence: CASSAPTSYEQYF. Full variable domain (outside the CDR3, taken from reference TRBV28 and TRBJ2-7): DVKVTQSSRYLVKRTGEKVFLECVQDMDHENMFWYRQDPGLGLRLIYFSYDVKMKEKGDIPEGYSVSREKKERFSLILESASTNQTSMYLCASSAPTSYEQYFGPGTRLTVT.

A note on this clone: Its ends do not fully match the called genes, so a read error is possible. This chain links TRBV6-6 with TRBJ2-5; D unclear. The CDR3 loop spans 14 amino acids. Looked up from germline, CDR1 is MNHNY and CDR2 is SVGAGI (reference sequence). The CDR3 sequence: CASSPPSLREAQYF. CDR3 sequence (DNA): TGTGCCAGCAGCCCACCTTCCCTTAGAGAGGCCCAGTACTTC.

This chain connects TRBV4-1 to TRBJ2-7, with a weak D call TRBD1 (5 bases). V gave up 3 bases and J gave up 2 bases, with 20 bases separating them. This CDR3 comprises 17 residues. Germline assignment: CDR1 MGHRA and CDR2 YSYEKL. CDR3 protein: CASSQTTVSYTAYEQYF. The CDR3 DNA reads as TGCGCCAGCAGCCAGACGACAGTTTCATACACCGCCTACGAGCAGTACTTC.

This rearrangement joins TRBV5-6 to TRBJ1-2, with 7 bases aligning to TRBD1. V was clipped by 4 bases and J by 4 bases; unmatched bases: 7. The CDR3 is 14 amino acids. CDR1 is SGHDT and CDR2 is YYEEEE in the germline V gene. The CDR3 sequence is CASSRNGQVYGYTF. DNA of the CDR3: TGTGCCAGCAGCCGGAACGGACAGGTCTATGGCTACACCTTC.

The rearrangement joins TRBV28 to TRBJ1-5; D gene uncertain. Germline V gene sequence: CDR1 MDHEN, CDR2 SYDVKM. Between the trimmed V and J ends, which lost 2 bases and 5 bases, there was a span of 13 bases. This CDR3 region has 15 residues. The CDR3 nucleotides read TGTGCCAGCAGTTTAGTCGTCTTACAAGATCAGCCCCAGCATTTT. This gives the protein CASSLVVLQDQPQHF.

This clone was found once. The CDR3 region has the DNA TGCGCCAGCAGCTTGGCCCCGGGACATACCTCTGGGGCCAACGTCCTGACTTTC. Translation: CASSLAPGHTSGANVLTF. This chain joins TRBV5-1 and TRBJ2-6, with TRBD1 as a possible D gene (6 bases). V gave up 0 bases and J gave up 0 bases, with 13 bases separating them. Germline lookup yields CDR1 SGHRS and CDR2 YFSETQ. This CDR3 comprises 18 residues. The full variable domain, its missing parts supplied by reference TRBV5-1 and TRBJ2-6, is KAGVTQTPRYLIKTRGQQVTLSCSPISGHRSVSWYQQTPGQGLQFLFEYFSETQRNKGNFPGRFSGRQFSNSRSEMNVSTLELGDSALYLCASSLAPGHTSGANVLTFGAGSRLTVL.

This CDR3 reads CASSPNRRTSGVPYNEQFF. The CDR3 nucleotides are TGTGCCAGCAGTCCCAACAGGAGGACTAGCGGGGTCCCCTACAATGAGCAGTTCTTC. The V and J genes are TRBV27 and TRBJ2-1; 12 nucleotides agree with TRBD2. Trimming cost V 5 bases and J 2 bases; bases outside gene matches: 13. CDR3 length: 19 amino acids. Germline values: CDR1 MNHEY, CDR2 SMNVEV (reference sequence).

This chain links TRBV3-1 (or the pseudogene TRBV3-2) with TRBJ1-4; no clear D. CDR1 and CDR2 (germline): LGHDT, YNNKEL (reference sequence). V was clipped by 6 bases and J by 0 bases, with 8 bases between them. The CDR3 runs to 14 residues. Written as DNA, the CDR3 is TGTGCCAGCAGTCGTGTTGCAACTAATGAAAAACTGTTTTTT. Residues: CASSRVATNEKLFF.

This chain joins TRBV3-1 (or the pseudogene TRBV3-2) and TRBJ1-1, with D unresolved. Germline V CDR1 and CDR2: LGHDT, YNNKEL (reference sequence). The CDR3 has 13 residues. V dropped 4 bases and J dropped 1 base, with 7 bases sitting between them. The CDR3 bases are TGTGCCAGCAGCCCCCCCGGGAACACTGAAGCTTTCTTT. It is translated as CASSPPGNTEAFF.

The table lists this clone with a few counts. The chain joins TRBV19 to TRBJ2-1; a weak D match, TRBD1 (5 bases). In germline, CDR1 is LNHDA, CDR2 SQIVND (reference sequence). This CDR3 comprises 15 residues. Deletions cut 4 bases from V and 0 bases from J, with 10 bases between. CDR3 amino acids: CASSRTLYSYNEQFF. The CDR3 bases are TGTGCCAGTAGTAGGACACTTTACTCCTACAATGAGCAGTTCTTC.

This chain joins TRBV4-1 and TRBJ2-7, with a weak D call TRBD2 (6 bases). Between the trimmed V and J ends, which lost 1 base and 0 bases, there was a span of 13 bases. The CDR3 has 16 amino acids. Germline V gives CDR1 MGHRA, CDR2 YSYEKL. The CDR3, as DNA: TGCGCCAGCAGCCAAGTCGTTGACGGGAGCTCCTACGAGCAGTACTTC. Translation: CASSQVVDGSSYEQYF.

V gene TRBV7-2 combines with J gene TRBJ1-4, with no clear D. The ends were cut back, 1 base at V and 0 bases at J, with 6 bases in the middle. Germline loops: CDR1 SGHTA, CDR2 FQGNSA. This CDR3 has 15 residues. CDR3 sequence: CASSLVLATNEKLFF. The CDR3 DNA reads TGTGCCAGCAGCTTAGTTCTAGCAACTAATGAAAAACTGTTTTTT.

The J gene is TRBJ2-3, the V gene TRBV2; D possibly corresponds to TRBD1 (5 bases). Trimming removed 2 bases from V and 2 bases from J, with 11 bases in between. The CDR3 is made up of 15 amino acids. The germline gives CDR1 SNHLY, CDR2 FYNNEI. The DNA of the CDR3 is TGTGCCAGCAGTGAACAGGGCTTATACACAGATACGCAGTATTTT. Its translation is CASSEQGLYTDTQYF.